This T cell receptor (beta chain) stems from a study of blood T cell repertoires in COVID-19. Germline CDR1 SGHRS, CDR2 YFSETQ. The CDR3 length is 16 residues. Trimming took 3 bases from V and 6 from J; bases not matched to a gene: 4. This clone was recorded once. Data came from immunoSEQ multiplex PCR; TCRdb stores just in-frame clones and leaves some out. The data contain roughly 180,000 clones, more than 70% of them seen just once; the ten biggest clones take up around a sixth. The chain links TRBV5-1 to TRBJ2-2; 14 nucleotides align to TRBD2. The TCR was taken from a man in his sixties who had recovered from COVID-19. The specimen was PBMCs or T cells enriched from blood (not recorded which). The CDR3 DNA follows: TGCGCCAGCAGCTCGGGACTAGCGGGAGTTCCCGGGGAGCTGTTTTTT. This sequence encodes CASSSGLAGVPGELFF.